Sequencing of this T cell receptor (beta chain) was carried out in a study of T-cell reconstitution after alpha-beta-depleted transplantation in children. The CDR3 contains 12 residues. V shed 5 bases and J shed 6 bases, with 10 bases lying between them. CDR1 is SEHNR, CDR2 FQNEAQ, per germline (reference sequence). Researchers prepared the TCRbeta library using unique molecular identifiers, the study reports. TCRdb re-analysed the PCR reads in MiXCR, keeping a single row per CDR3 protein. This repertoire shows approximately 640,000 distinct CDR3 sequences, approximately 17% found once; its top ten account for about 1.1%.

Sequences were derived from PBMCs from the stem cell graft donor, sampled from the stem cell graft. This clonotype was sampled from a human donor who donated a stem cell graft to a child with acute myeloid leukemia. The J gene is TRBJ1-1, the V gene TRBV7-9; D may be TRBD1 (6 bases). CDR3 residues: CASSIQGPEAFF. The CDR3 nucleotides read TGTGCCAGCAGCATACAGGGTCCTGAAGCTTTCTTT. The full variable domain, its missing parts supplied by reference TRBV7-9 and TRBJ1-1, is DTGVSQNPRHKITKRGQNVTFRCDPISEHNRLYWYRQTLGQGPEFLTYFQNEAQLEKSRLLSDRFSAERPKGSFSTLEIQRTEQGDSAMYLCASSIQGPEAFFGQGTRLTVV.